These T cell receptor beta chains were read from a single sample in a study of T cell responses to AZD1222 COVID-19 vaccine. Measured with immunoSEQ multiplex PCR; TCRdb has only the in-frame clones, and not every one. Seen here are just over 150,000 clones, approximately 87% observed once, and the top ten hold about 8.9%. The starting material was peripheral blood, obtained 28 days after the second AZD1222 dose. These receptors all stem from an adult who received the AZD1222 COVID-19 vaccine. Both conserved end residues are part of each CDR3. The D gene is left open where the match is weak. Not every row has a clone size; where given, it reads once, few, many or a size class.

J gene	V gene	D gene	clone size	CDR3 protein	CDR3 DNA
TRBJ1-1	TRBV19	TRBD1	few	CANIRDSPNTEAFF	TGTGCCAATATCCGGGACAGCCCGAACACTGAAGCTTTCTTT
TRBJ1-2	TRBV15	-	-	CATSRIQGGYTF	TGTGCCACCAGCAGAATACAGGGTGGCTACACCTTC
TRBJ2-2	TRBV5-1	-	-	CASSLREQGSPTGELFF	TGCGCCAGCAGCTTGAGGGAGCAGGGGTCCCCCACCGGGGAGCTGTTTTTT
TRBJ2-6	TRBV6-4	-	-	CVSSEGETGANVLTF	TGTGTCAGCAGTGAGGGGGAAACTGGGGCCAACGTCCTGACTTTC
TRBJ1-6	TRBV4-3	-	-	CASSPNRIANSPLHF	TGCGCCAGCAGCCCTAATCGGATAGCGAATTCACCCCTCCACTTT
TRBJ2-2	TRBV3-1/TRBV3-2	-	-	CASSHGLAGLDTGELFF	TGTGCCAGCAGCCATGGCCTGGCGGGATTGGACACCGGGGAGCTGTTTTTT
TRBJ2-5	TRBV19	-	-	CASSMQGGGETQYF	TGTGCCAGTAGTATGCAGGGAGGTGGAGAGACCCAGTACTTC
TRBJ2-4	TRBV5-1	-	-	CASSLEGNKNIQYF	TGCGCCAGCAGCTTGGAGGGGAACAAAAACATTCAGTACTTC
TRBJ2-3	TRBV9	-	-	CASGRQPRIF	TGTGCCAGCGGCCGCCAGCCCAGGATTTTT
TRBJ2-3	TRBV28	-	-	CAILRRSGGTDTQYF	TGTGCCATCCTCAGGCGGAGCGGAGGCACAGATACGCAGTATTTT
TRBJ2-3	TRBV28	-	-	CASSSEGRGKDTQYF	TGTGCCAGCAGCTCCGAGGGACGGGGCAAAGATACGCAGTATTTT
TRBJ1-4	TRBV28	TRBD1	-	CASSPPTGVYEKLFF	TGTGCCAGCAGTCCCCCGACAGGGGTCTATGAAAAACTGTTTTTT
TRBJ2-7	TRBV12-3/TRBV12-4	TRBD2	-	CASISSGTYEQYF	TGTGCCAGCATTTCTAGCGGGACCTACGAGCAGTACTTC
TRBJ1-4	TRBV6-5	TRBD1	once	CASGTGGKEKLFF	TGTGCCAGTGGGACAGGGGGCAAGGAAAAACTGTTTTTT
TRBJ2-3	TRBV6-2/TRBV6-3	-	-	CASSSLPRGPYTDTQYF	TGTGCCAGCAGCTCCCTCCCTCGCGGGCCGTACACAGATACGCAGTATTTT
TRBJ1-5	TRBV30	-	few	CAWSDRGPQHF	TGTGCCTGGAGTGATCGGGGACCCCAGCATTTT
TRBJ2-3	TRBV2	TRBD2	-	CASSEALAGGTDTQYF	TGTGCCAGCAGTGAAGCCCTAGCGGGAGGCACAGATACGCAGTATTTT
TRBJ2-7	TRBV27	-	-	CASSPPSYEQYF	TGTGCCAGCAGTCCACCTTCCTACGAGCAGTACTTC
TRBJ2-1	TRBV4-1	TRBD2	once	CASSQEGQGGLAGSSYNEQFF	TGCGCCAGCAGCCAAGAAGGGCAGGGTGGGCTAGCGGGGAGTTCCTACAATGAGCAGTTCTTC
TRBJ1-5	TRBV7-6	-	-	CASSPGHYSNQPQHF	TGTGCCAGCAGCCCTGGACACTATAGCAATCAGCCCCAGCATTTT
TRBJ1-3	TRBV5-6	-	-	CASSYTGTRGNTIYF	TGTGCCAGCAGCTATACTGGGACGCGAGGTAACACCATATATTTT
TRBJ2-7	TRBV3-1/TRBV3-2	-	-	CASSLQSEQYF	TGTGCCAGCAGCCTTCAGTCCGAGCAGTACTTC